This T cell receptor beta chain was recovered during a study of blood T cell repertoires in COVID-19. The overall study: The study drew acute and convalescent COVID-19 samples from the United States, Italy and Spain. PBMCs, B-cell-depleted T cells, or T cells were the source of the cDNA or gDNA that made up the material.

Seattle participants joined during active infection and were tracked over time. This clone has a single count. The length of the CDR3 is 16 residues. V was clipped by 5 bases and J by 2 bases, with 16 bases between them. Germline CDR1 SEHNR, CDR2 FQNEAQ (reference sequence). In the authors' workflow: Amplification of reference gene primers provided the estimated nucleated cell counts. The data were produced by immunoSEQ multiplex PCR, yet TCRdb's version contains in-frame clones alone and is incomplete. V and J calls and clone size are as listed in that table; D and trimming were resolved from the DNA. This table holds roughly 210,000 clones, around 84% found once.

This clonotype was sampled from a woman aged 80 or over with COVID-19, enrolled during active disease. V and J are TRBV7-9 and TRBJ1-5; maybe TRBD1 (5 bases). Sequencing was done on a sample of peripheral blood. The CDR3 reads CASSRDQGIGNQPQHF. Here the CDR3 DNA reads TGTGCCAGCAGCCGAGATCAGGGAATTGGCAATCAGCCCCAGCATTTT. Drawing the rest from reference TRBV7-9 and TRBJ1-5, the complete variable domain is DTGVSQNPRHKITKRGQNVTFRCDPISEHNRLYWYRQTLGQGPEFLTYFQNEAQLEKSRLLSDRFSAERPKGSFSTLEIQRTEQGDSAMYLCASSRDQGIGNQPQHFGDGTRLSIL.